A single sample gave rise to the 22 T cell receptor beta chains below, sequenced in a study of cytomegalovirus exposure and HLA in healthy donors. Measured with immunoSEQ multiplex PCR; TCRdb has only the in-frame clones, and not every one. In the table there are 92,000 or so clones, about 96% of which are singletons. Sequences were obtained from PBMCs. These receptor sequences come from a young man in good health and CMV-seronegative.

The sample holds one count of this clone. This chain joins TRBV6-6 and TRBJ1-2; 7 nucleotides agree with TRBD1. The V and J ends lost 3 bases and 3 bases, in that order; junction bases with no gene match: 4. Germline V lookup: CDR1 MNHNY, CDR2 SVGAGI (reference sequence). This CDR3 has 14 residues. The CDR3 here is CASSYRTGDYGYTF. The CDR3 nucleotides read TGTGCCAGCAGTTATCGGACAGGCGACTATGGCTACACCTTC.

The sample holds one count of this clone. A read error may produce the germline difference seen at one junction end. This chain connects TRBV28 to TRBJ1-4; D is perhaps TRBD1 (5 bases). This CDR3 has 13 residues. Germline lookup yields CDR1 MDHEN and CDR2 SYDVKM. In DNA form, the CDR3 reads TGTGCCACCAGTTTGGGGCCTCGGGAAAAACTGTTTTTT. Protein product: CATSLGPREKLFF.

CDR3 in DNA: TGTGCCAGCAGTTTAGGGGCAGTCCAAGAAGCTTTCTTT. Its translation is CASSLGAVQEAFF. The chain combines TRBV28 with TRBJ1-1; tentatively, D is TRBD1 (5 bases). Looked up from germline, CDR1 is MDHEN and CDR2 is SYDVKM. The germline V and J ends were trimmed by 2 bases and 8 bases, with 12 bases remaining between them. The CDR3 consists of 13 residues.

This rearrangement joins TRBV28 to TRBJ1-2, with TRBD1 matching 8 bases. The CDR3 sequence is 13 residues long. With 4 bases clipped from V and 7 bases from J, the junction kept 5 bases outside the gene matches. CDR1 and CDR2 (germline): MDHEN, SYDVKM. CDR3 protein: CASSSGQGIGYTF. CDR3 in DNA: TGTGCCAGCAGTTCAGGACAGGGTATTGGCTACACCTTC.

The chain links TRBV5-5 to TRBJ2-5, with D possibly matching TRBD2 (5 bases). In germline, CDR1 is SGHKS, CDR2 YYEKEE (reference sequence). There are 14 residues in the CDR3. Trimming left V 4 bases short and J 5 bases short, with 15 bases between. The CDR3 bases are TGTGCCAGCAGCCCAAGCCCGGAGCGGGAGACCCAGTACTTC. Translating it yields CASSPSPERETQYF.

V gene TRBV11-3 combines with J gene TRBJ2-1; 12 nucleotides agree with TRBD1. The CDR3 consists of 14 residues. After removal of 4 bases from V and 9 bases from J, the junction contained 4 bases not matched to a gene. In germline, CDR1 is SGHNT, CDR2 YENEEA. The CDR3 loop is CASSSGTGGGEQFF. For the CDR3, the DNA is TGTGCCAGCAGCTCCGGGACAGGGGGCGGTGAGCAGTTCTTC.

This clone has just a few counts. The chain is built from TRBV7-3 and TRBJ1-1, with TRBD1 identical over 7 bases. In germline, CDR1 is SGHTA, CDR2 FQGTGA. After removal of 1 base from V and 8 bases from J, the junction contained 10 bases not matched to a gene. The CDR3 is made up of 15 amino acids. The CDR3 here is CASSLIHRGLVEAFF. For the CDR3, the DNA is TGTGCCAGCAGCTTAATACACAGGGGCCTAGTCGAAGCTTTCTTT. The full variable domain, completed using reference TRBV7-3 and TRBJ1-1, is GAGVSQTPSNKVTEKGKYVELRCDPISGHTALYWYRQSLGQGPEFLIYFQGTGAADDSGLPNDRFFAVRPEGSVSTLKIQRTERGDSAVYLCASSLIHRGLVEAFFGQGTRLTVV.

The chain employs TRBV25-1 and TRBJ1-2; D is perhaps TRBD1 (5 bases). Trimming shortened V by 5 bases and J by 3 bases, and 10 bases separated the two germline ends. In germline, CDR1 is MGHDK, CDR2 SYGVNS. This CDR3 spans 13 amino acids. The CDR3: CASSLGADYGYTF. CDR3 in DNA: TGTGCCAGCAGTTTAGGGGCGGACTATGGCTACACCTTC.

This sequence joins TRBV5-1 and TRBJ2-7, with 12 positions matching TRBD1. CDR1 and CDR2 from the germline V gene are SGHRS and YFSETQ. The V gene end was trimmed by 4 bases and the J gene end by 7 bases; junction bases not matched to a gene: 6. This CDR3 has 14 residues. In DNA, the CDR3 is TGCGCCAGCAGCGGGACAGGGGGCGCGGGGGAGCAGTACTTC. Translated: CASSGTGGAGEQYF.

A word on this clone: At one of its ends the junction is not consistent with the germline gene, which may arise from a read error. The chain carries TRBV7-2 and TRBJ1-2; the D gene is possibly TRBD1 (5 bases). Germline V gene sequence: CDR1 SGHTA, CDR2 FQGNSA. CDR3 size: 12 residues. The CDR3 protein is CASSLLLSAGAF. The CDR3 DNA follows: TGTGCCAGCAGCTTATTGCTAAGCGCGGGGGCCTTC.

This chain connects TRBV11-3 to TRBJ2-2, with D maybe TRBD1 (6 bases). Germline CDR1 SGHNT, CDR2 YENEEA. V lost 2 bases to trimming and J lost 5 bases, with 9 bases between them. The CDR3 totals 14 residues. CDR3 region: CASSLKGVTGELFF. Here the CDR3 DNA reads TGTGCCAGCAGCTTAAAGGGGGTTACCGGGGAGCTGTTTTTT.

CDR3 region: CASSSIGLGSGNTIYF. CDR3 DNA sequence: TGTGCCAGCAGCTCGATCGGACTTGGGTCTGGAAACACCATATATTTT. The chain couples TRBV7-8 to TRBJ1-3; no clear D. The CDR3 totals 16 residues. The V end was cut by 4 bases, the J end by 1 base, with 14 bases between. Germline assignment: CDR1 SGHVS and CDR2 FQNEAQ.

The J gene is TRBJ1-5, the V gene TRBV19, with D possibly matching TRBD1 (5 bases). Germline V lookup: CDR1 LNHDA, CDR2 SQIVND (reference sequence). V lost 10 bases and J 7 bases, leaving 20 bases between the germline ends. This CDR3 spans 14 amino acids. The CDR3 loop reads CAISSHGGGQPQHF. As DNA, the CDR3 is TGTGCCATTTCGAGTCACGGGGGTGGACAGCCCCAGCATTTT.

This rearrangement joins TRBV19 to TRBJ2-7; perhaps TRBD1 as D (6 bases). CDR1 and CDR2 (germline): LNHDA, SQIVND (reference sequence). Trimming removed 5 bases from V and 1 base from J, with 15 bases in between. There are 15 residues in the CDR3. CDR3 loop: CASSSDRRTSYEQYF. The CDR3, as DNA: TGTGCCAGTAGTTCCGACAGGAGAACTTCCTACGAGCAGTACTTC.

The chain uses TRBV9 and TRBJ2-3; 9 nucleotides line up with TRBD2. J was trimmed by 7 bases and V by 1 base; bases with no gene match: 7. This CDR3 has 15 amino acids. Germline loops: CDR1 SGDLS, CDR2 YYNGEE. The CDR3 DNA follows: TGTGCCAGCAGCGTATCGACTAGCGGACCAAATACGCAGTATTTT. This translates into CASSVSTSGPNTQYF.

The chain joins TRBV28 to TRBJ2-1; 11 positions match TRBD2. The CDR3 extends over 18 amino acids. From germline, CDR1 is MDHEN and CDR2 SYDVKM. With V trimmed by 5 bases and J by 4 bases, 13 bases remained unmatched. This chain's CDR3 is CASSPTSGTARKYNEQFF. CDR3 sequence (DNA): TGTGCCAGCAGTCCGACTAGCGGGACCGCTCGAAAGTACAATGAGCAGTTCTTC.

The J gene is TRBJ2-5, the V gene TRBV19, with 8 bases that match TRBD2. Germline lookup yields CDR1 LNHDA and CDR2 SQIVND (reference sequence). The CDR3 totals 15 residues. V was pared by 5 bases and J by 3 bases, with 8 bases of the junction left unmatched. CDR3 protein: CASSPLEREKETQYF. In nucleotides, the CDR3 is TGTGCCAGTAGTCCTCTTGAGCGGGAGAAAGAGACCCAGTACTTC.

V is TRBV7-8 and J is TRBJ2-3, with TRBD2 as a possible D gene (6 bases). Trimming shortened V by 7 bases and J by 0 bases, and 20 bases separated the two germline ends. This CDR3 has 17 amino acids. The germline gives CDR1 SGHVS, CDR2 FQNEAQ. The CDR3 reads CASTIRPRRGSTDTQYF. The CDR3, as DNA: TGTGCCAGCACTATCCGGCCACGGCGGGGTAGCACAGATACGCAGTATTTT. Together with reference TRBV7-8 and TRBJ2-3, the CDR3 gives the full variable domain: GAGVSQSPRYKVAKRGQDVALRCDPISGHVSLFWYQQALGQGPEFLTYFQNEAQLDKSGLPSDRFFAERPEGSVSTLKIQRTQQEDSAVYLCASTIRPRRGSTDTQYFGPGTRLTVL.

This clone was recorded only once. The chain employs TRBV5-8 and TRBJ2-7, with a tentative D call TRBD1 (6 bases). V was cut by 3 bases and J by 4 bases, with 17 bases left in between. CDR3 length: 15 residues. CDR1 is SGHTS, CDR2 YDEGEE, per germline. Written as DNA, the CDR3 is TGTGCCAGCAGCTGGGGGCCCATCGGGCTTTACGAGCAGTACTTC. Protein: CASSWGPIGLYEQYF.

This rearrangement joins TRBV12-5 to TRBJ2-2; 7 bases map to TRBD2. V lost 7 bases, J lost 0 bases, and 8 bases stayed unmatched. CDR1 LGHNT and CDR2 FRNRAP come from the germline V gene. The CDR3 is 16 amino acids. CDR3 in amino acids: CASVGGGSPNTGELFF. CDR3 sequence (DNA): TGTGCTAGTGTTGGGGGGGGATCTCCGAACACCGGGGAGCTGTTTTTT.

V and J are TRBV28 and TRBJ2-1; 7 nucleotides agree with TRBD2. V dropped 5 bases and J dropped 4; count of bases not matched to a gene: 8. Looked up from germline, CDR1 is MDHEN and CDR2 is SYDVKM. CDR3 length: 15 residues. CDR3 region: CASSLPSGPYNEQFF. DNA for the CDR3: TGTGCCAGCAGTCTTCCTAGCGGTCCGTACAATGAGCAGTTCTTC.

The rearrangement uses TRBV30 and TRBJ2-2; TRBD1 is a possible D gene (5 bases). The CDR3 length is 16 residues. Germline V gene sequence: CDR1 GTSNPN, CDR2 SVGIG (reference sequence). V was shortened by 2 bases and J by 6 bases, with 19 bases between the two germline ends. The CDR3 region has the DNA TGTGCCTGGAGTTCCAAGGGGCAGGCAGTCGCCGGGGAGCTGTTTTTT. Protein sequence: CAWSSKGQAVAGELFF. The full variable domain, completed using reference TRBV30 and TRBJ2-2, is SQTIHQWPATLVQPVGSPLSLECTVEGTSNPNLYWYRQAAGRGLQLLFYSVGIGQISSEVPQNLSASRPQDRQFILSSKKLLLSDSGFYLCAWSSKGQAVAGELFFGEGSRLTVL.